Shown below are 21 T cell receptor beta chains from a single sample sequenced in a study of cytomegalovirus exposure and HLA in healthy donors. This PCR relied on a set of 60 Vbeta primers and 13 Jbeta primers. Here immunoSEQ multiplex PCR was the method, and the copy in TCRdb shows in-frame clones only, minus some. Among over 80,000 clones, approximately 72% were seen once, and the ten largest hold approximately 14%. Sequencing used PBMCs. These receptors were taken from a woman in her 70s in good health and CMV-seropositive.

The CDR3 region is CASSIVTGGYEQYF. Here the CDR3 DNA reads TGTGCCAGTAGCATTGTGACAGGGGGCTACGAGCAGTACTTC. This chain joins TRBV19 and TRBJ2-7; 9 bases map to TRBD1. With V trimmed by 6 bases and J by 3 bases, 6 bases remained unmatched. The CDR3 spans 14 residues. Germline V gene sequence: CDR1 LNHDA, CDR2 SQIVND (reference sequence).

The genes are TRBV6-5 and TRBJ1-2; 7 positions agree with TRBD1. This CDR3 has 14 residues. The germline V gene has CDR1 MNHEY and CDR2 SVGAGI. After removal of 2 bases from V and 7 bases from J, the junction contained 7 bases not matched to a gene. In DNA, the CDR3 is TGTGCCAGCAGTTACGGGGCAGGGGGGTCTGGCTACACCTTC. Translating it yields CASSYGAGGSGYTF.

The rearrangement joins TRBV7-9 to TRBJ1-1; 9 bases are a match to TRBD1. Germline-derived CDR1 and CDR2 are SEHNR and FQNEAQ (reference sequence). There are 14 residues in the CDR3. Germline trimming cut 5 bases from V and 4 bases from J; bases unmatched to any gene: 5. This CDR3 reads CASSQQGAATEAFF. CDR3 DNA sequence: TGTGCCAGCAGCCAACAGGGGGCCGCCACTGAAGCTTTCTTT.

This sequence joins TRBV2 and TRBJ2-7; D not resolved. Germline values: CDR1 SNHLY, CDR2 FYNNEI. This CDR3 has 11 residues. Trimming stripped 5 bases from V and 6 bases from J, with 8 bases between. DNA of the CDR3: TGTGCCAGCAGTAGTCACTCCGAGCAGTACTTC. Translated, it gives CASSSHSEQYF. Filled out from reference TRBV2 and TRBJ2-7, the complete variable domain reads EPEVTQTPSHQVTQMGQEVILRCVPISNHLYFYWYRQILGQKVEFLVSFYNNEISEKSEIFDDQFSVERPDGSNFTLKIRSTKLEDSAMYFCASSSHSEQYFGPGTRLTVT.

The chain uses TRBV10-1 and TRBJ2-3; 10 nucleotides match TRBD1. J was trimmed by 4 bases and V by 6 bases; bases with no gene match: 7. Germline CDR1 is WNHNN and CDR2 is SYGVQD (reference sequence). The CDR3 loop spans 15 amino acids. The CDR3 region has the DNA TGCGCCAGCAGCGCACGACAGGGGGCCTCAGATACGCAGTATTTT. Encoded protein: CASSARQGASDTQYF.

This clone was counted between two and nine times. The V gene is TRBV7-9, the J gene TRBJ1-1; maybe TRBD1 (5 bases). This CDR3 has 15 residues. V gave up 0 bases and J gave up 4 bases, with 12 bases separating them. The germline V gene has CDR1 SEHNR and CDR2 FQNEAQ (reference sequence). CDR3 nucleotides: TGTGCCAGCAGCTTAGCGCCAGGGAGGCCCACTGAAGCTTTCTTT. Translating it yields CASSLAPGRPTEAFF.

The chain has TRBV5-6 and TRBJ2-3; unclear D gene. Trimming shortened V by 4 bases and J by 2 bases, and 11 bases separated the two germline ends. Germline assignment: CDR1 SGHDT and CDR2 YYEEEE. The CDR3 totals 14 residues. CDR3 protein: CASSTYSSTDTQYF. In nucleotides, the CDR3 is TGTGCCAGCAGCACGTACAGTTCCACAGATACGCAGTATTTT.

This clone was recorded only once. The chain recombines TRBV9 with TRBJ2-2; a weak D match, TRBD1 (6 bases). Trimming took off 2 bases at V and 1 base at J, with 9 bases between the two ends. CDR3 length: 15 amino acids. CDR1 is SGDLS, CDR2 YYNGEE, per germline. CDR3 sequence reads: CASSVDSLNTGELFF. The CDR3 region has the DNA TGTGCCAGCAGCGTGGACAGTCTGAACACCGGGGAGCTGTTTTTT.

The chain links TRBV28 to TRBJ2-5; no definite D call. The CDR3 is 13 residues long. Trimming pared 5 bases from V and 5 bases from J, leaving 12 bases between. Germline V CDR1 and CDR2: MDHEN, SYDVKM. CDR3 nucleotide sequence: TGTGCCAGCAGTCCCAGTTACCTGGAGACCCAGTACTTC. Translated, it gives CASSPSYLETQYF.

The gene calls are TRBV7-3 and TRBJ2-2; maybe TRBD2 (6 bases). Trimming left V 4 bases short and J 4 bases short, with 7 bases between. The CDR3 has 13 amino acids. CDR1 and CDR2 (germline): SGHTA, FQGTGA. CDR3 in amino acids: CASSWGVTGELFF. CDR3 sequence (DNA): TGTGCCAGCAGCTGGGGGGTCACCGGGGAGCTGTTTTTT.

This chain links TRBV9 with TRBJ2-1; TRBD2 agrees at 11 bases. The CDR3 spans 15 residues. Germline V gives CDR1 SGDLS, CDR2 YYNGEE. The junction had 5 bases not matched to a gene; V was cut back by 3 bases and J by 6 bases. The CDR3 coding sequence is TGTGCCAGCAGCGCTAGCGGGGGGTTGGGCAATGAGCAGTTCTTC. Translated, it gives CASSASGGLGNEQFF.

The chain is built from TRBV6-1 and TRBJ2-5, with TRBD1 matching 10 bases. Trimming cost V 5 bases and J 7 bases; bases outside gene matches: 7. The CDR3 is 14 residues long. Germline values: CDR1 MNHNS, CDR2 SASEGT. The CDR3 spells CASSLDRGLGTQYF. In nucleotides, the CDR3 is TGTGCCAGCAGTTTAGACAGGGGGCTTGGGACCCAGTACTTC.

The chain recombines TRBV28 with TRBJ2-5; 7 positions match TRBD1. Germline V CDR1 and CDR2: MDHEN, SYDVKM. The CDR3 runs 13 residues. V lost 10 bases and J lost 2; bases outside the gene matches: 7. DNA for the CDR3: TGTGCCATCGGGCCGGGACAGCAAGAGACCCAGTACTTC. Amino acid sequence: CAIGPGQQETQYF.

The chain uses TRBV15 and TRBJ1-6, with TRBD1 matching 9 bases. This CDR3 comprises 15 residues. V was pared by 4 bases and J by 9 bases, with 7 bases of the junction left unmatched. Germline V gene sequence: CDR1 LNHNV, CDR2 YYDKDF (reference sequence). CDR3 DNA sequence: TGTGCCACCAGCACGCGTGGGACAGGGCCTTCACCCCTCCACTTT. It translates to CATSTRGTGPSPLHF. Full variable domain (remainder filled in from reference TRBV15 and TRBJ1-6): DAMVIQNPRYQVTQFGKPVTLSCSQTLNHNVMYWYQQKSSQAPKLLFHYYDKDFNNEADTPDNFQSRRPNTSFCFLDIRSPGLGDTAMYLCATSTRGTGPSPLHFGNGTRLTVT.

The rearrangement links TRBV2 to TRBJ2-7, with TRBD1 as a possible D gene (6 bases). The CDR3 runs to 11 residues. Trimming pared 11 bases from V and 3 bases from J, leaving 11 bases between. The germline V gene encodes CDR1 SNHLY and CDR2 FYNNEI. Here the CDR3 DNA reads TGTGCCCAAGGGGGTGGCTACGAGCAGTACTTC. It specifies CAQGGGYEQYF.

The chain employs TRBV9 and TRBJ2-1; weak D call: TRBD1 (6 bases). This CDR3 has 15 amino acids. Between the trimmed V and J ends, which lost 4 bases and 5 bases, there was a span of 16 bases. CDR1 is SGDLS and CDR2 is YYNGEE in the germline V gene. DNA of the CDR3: TGTGCCAGCAGCCCCCAGGGGATGGGAAACAATGAGCAGTTCTTC. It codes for CASSPQGMGNNEQFF.

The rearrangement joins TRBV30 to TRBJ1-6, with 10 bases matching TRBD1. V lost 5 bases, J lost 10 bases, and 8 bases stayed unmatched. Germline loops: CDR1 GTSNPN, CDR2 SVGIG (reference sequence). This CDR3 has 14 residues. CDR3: CAWAGRQGASPLHF. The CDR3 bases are TGTGCCTGGGCCGGACGACAGGGGGCCTCACCCCTCCACTTT. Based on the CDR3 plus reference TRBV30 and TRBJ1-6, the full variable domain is SQTIHQWPATLVQPVGSPLSLECTVEGTSNPNLYWYRQAAGRGLQLLFYSVGIGQISSEVPQNLSASRPQDRQFILSSKKLLLSDSGFYLCAWAGRQGASPLHFGNGTRLTVT.

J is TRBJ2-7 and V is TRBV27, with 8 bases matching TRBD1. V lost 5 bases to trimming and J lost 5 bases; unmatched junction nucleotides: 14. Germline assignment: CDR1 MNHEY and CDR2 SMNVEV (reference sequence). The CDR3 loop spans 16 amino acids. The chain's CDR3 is CASSTPLRDRINEQYF. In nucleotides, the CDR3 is TGTGCCAGCAGTACCCCCCTCCGGGACAGGATCAACGAGCAGTACTTC.

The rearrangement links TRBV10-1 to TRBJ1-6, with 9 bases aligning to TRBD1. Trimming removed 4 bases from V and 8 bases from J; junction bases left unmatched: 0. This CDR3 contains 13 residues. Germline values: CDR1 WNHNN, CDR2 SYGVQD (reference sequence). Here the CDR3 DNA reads TGCGCCAGCAGTGGACAGGGGGATTCACCCCTCCACTTT. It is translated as CASSGQGDSPLHF.

CDR3 nucleotides: TGTGCCAGCAGAAACAGGGGGCGGACTGAAGCTTTCTTT. Protein sequence: CASRNRGRTEAFF. The V call is TRBV6-5, the J call TRBJ1-1; 9 bases agree with TRBD1. Germline CDR1 MNHEY, CDR2 SVGAGI. CDR3 length: 13 amino acids. V gave up 6 bases and J gave up 5 bases; unmatched junction bases: 4.

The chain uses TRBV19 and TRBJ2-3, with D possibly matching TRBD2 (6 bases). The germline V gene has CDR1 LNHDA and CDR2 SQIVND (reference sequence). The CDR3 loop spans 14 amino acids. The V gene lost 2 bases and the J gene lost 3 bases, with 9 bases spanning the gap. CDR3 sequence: CASSIRRETDTQYF. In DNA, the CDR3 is TGTGCCAGTAGTATAAGGCGGGAAACAGATACGCAGTATTTT.